This T cell receptor beta chain was documented in a study of shared clonotypes between healthy human individuals. Overall study findings and caveats: On the whole, naive subsets had larger estimated richness than memory subsets had.

Trimming pared 5 bases from V and 2 bases from J, leaving 12 bases between. Germline V gene lookup returns CDR1 SQVTM and CDR2 ANQGSEA. This CDR3 has 13 amino acids. Comment on this clone: What it binds is not known.

CD8 cells classed as naive were CD45RO-negative and positively selected for CCR7, excluding terminally differentiated effector memory CD45RA+ cells. Donors, healthy HIV-negative adults, lacked recent acute infections or vaccinations. Caucasian adults residing in Nashville, Tennessee made up all the donors. Profiled with immunoSEQ multiplex PCR; TCRdb holds only in-frame clones, not every one. The sample has millions of clones, about 95% seen once. The sequenced sample was naive CD8+ T cells sorted from blood. This TCR derives from a man younger than 35 in good health. The gene calls are TRBV29-1 and TRBJ2-5, with D uncertain. CDR3 sequence (DNA): TGCAGCGTTTTCCCTAGGATGCAAGAGACCCAGTACTTC. The encoded protein is CSVFPRMQETQYF.